These T cell receptor beta chains were read from a single sample in a study of spatial heterogeneity in lung cancer. TCRdb re-derived calls from the 5' RACE reads in MiXCR, one entry per CDR3 protein. The data hold around 66,000 distinct CDR3 sequences, with 6.3% observed a single time. The input for sequencing was PBMCs, taken at surgery. These receptors were obtained from a female donor with early-stage non-small cell lung cancer. CDR3s include the opening cysteine and the closing phenylalanine or tryptophan.

V	J	CDR3
TRBV7-9	TRBJ2-5	CASSLVRLAGGPREETQYF
TRBV20-1	TRBJ1-4	CSARDGTGGEKLFF
TRBV3-1	TRBJ2-1	CASSQDHSGYNEQFF
TRBV7-8	TRBJ2-1	CASSPLSRGGMGEQFF
TRBV9	TRBJ1-1	CASSAHQGLMNTEAFF
TRBV3-1	TRBJ1-2	CASSLRFFRGYGYTF
TRBV12-3/TRBV12-4	TRBJ1-6	CASRRDSIYNSPLHF
TRBV2	TRBJ2-1	CASHPLLGGYNEQFF
TRBV7-2	TRBJ1-1	CASSFAGGGYTEAFF
TRBV7-9	TRBJ2-6	CASSSRTGSGANVLTF
TRBV11-1	TRBJ2-7	CASTYGTNPYEQYF
TRBV20-1	TRBJ1-5	CSASPDMPRGIQPQHF